Listed below are T cell receptor beta chains from one sample, sequenced in a study of blood T cell repertoires in COVID-19. Measured with immunoSEQ multiplex PCR; TCRdb has only the in-frame clones, and not every one. Among about 95,000 clones, approximately 84% were seen once, and the ten largest hold around a quarter. The sample taken for sequencing was peripheral blood. The receptors derive from a man of 80 years or more with active or convalescent COVID-19. Each CDR3 is given with its conserved first and last residue. A D gene is named only where the DNA matches it firmly. The size of a clone is reported for some rows only, either as once, few or many, or as a class for expanded clones.

V	size	D	J	CDR3	DNA
TRBV29-1	-	-	TRBJ1-2	CSVERTEGYTF	TGCAGCGTTGAGAGAACTGAGGGCTACACCTTC
TRBV11-2	-	-	TRBJ2-1	CASSFSRNYNEQFF	TGTGCCAGCAGCTTTAGCCGAAACTACAATGAGCAGTTCTTC
TRBV6-2/TRBV6-3	-	TRBD2	TRBJ2-7	CASSYPREGYEQYF	TGTGCCAGCAGTTACCCCCGGGAGGGATACGAGCAGTACTTC
TRBV7-8	-	-	TRBJ2-7	CASSTPSGGYEQYF	TGTGCCAGCAGCACCCCATCCGGAGGGTACGAGCAGTACTTC
TRBV12-3/TRBV12-4	-	-	TRBJ2-3	CASSQGDTQYF	TGTGCCAGCAGCCAGGGGGATACGCAGTATTTT
TRBV11-3	-	TRBD2	TRBJ2-1	CASSLAGGYNEQFF	TGTGCCAGCAGCTTAGCGGGGGGGTACAATGAGCAGTTCTTC
TRBV15	-	-	TRBJ2-7	CATSREAGRWQYF	TGTGCCACCAGCAGAGAGGCAGGGCGGTGGCAGTACTTC
TRBV7-2	once	-	TRBJ1-2	CASSLAQGAGGYGYTF	TGTGCCAGCAGCTTAGCGCAAGGGGCCGGTGGCTATGGCTACACCTTC
TRBV7-9	-	-	TRBJ2-2	CASSLPPPTQSYTGELFF	TGTGCCAGCAGCTTACCTCCCCCTACCCAAAGTTACACCGGGGAGCTGTTTTTT
TRBV6-1	-	TRBD1	TRBJ1-5	CASSGHDRGGSNQPQHF	TGTGCCAGCAGTGGGCACGACAGGGGCGGAAGCAATCAGCCCCAGCATTTT
TRBV2	-	-	TRBJ2-1	CASSLRLVVNNEQFF	TGTGCCAGCAGTCTAAGACTAGTAGTCAACAATGAGCAGTTCTTC
TRBV5-6	-	TRBD2	TRBJ2-1	CASSIRQWGGNEQFF	TGTGCCAGCAGCATCAGACAGTGGGGGGGCAATGAGCAGTTCTTC
TRBV6-1	-	TRBD1	TRBJ1-5	CASSEAGGQFQPQHF	TGTGCCAGCAGTGAAGCGGGGGGACAGTTCCAGCCCCAGCATTTT
TRBV5-4	-	-	TRBJ2-7	CASSGGALHEQYF	TGTGCCAGCAGCGGGGGGGCCTTGCACGAGCAGTACTTC